This T cell receptor beta chain was recorded in a study of long-term antiretroviral therapy in people with HIV. Notes on the study in general: Comparison with controls showed narrower CDR3 length ranges in HIV repertoires. Post-ART diversity increased but stayed below transplant donor controls. The ART regimens used between about 2004 and 2018 may be less effective than current ones.

This clone occurred a few times. Its antigen is currently unknown. immunoSEQ v3.0 was run at survey level. The repertoire was sequenced with immunoSEQ multiplex PCR; TCRdb's copy has only in-frame clones and lacks some. This sample has 35,000 or so clones, with 80% to 90% found just once. Trimming took 9 bases from V and 8 from J; bases not matched to a gene: 7. Germline assignment: CDR1 LNHDA and CDR2 SQIVND (reference sequence). The CDR3 loop spans 12 amino acids. The rearrangement uses TRBV19 and TRBJ1-3, with TRBD1 identical over 7 bases. The TCR was taken from a man aged 18 to 30 with HIV. Sequenced material: unsorted PBMCs, taken 0.4 years before starting antiretroviral therapy. The CDR3 DNA reads as TGTGCCAGCCGGGACAGAAGACACACCATATATTTT. Its protein product is CASRDRRHTIYF.